The clone carrying this T cell receptor (beta chain) was picked up a small number of times. Its antigen is unidentified. This entry comes from a study of T-cell reconstitution after alpha-beta-depleted transplantation in children. Unique molecular identifiers were used in preparing the TCRbeta library. TCRdb itself ran the PCR reads through MiXCR, one entry per CDR3 protein. The sample yields hundreds of thousands of distinct CDR3 sequences, around 15% seen once. Overall study results and limits: T-cell counts and diversity at one year post-transplant came mainly from newly produced T cells.

Germline lookup yields CDR1 ENHRY and CDR2 SYGVKD. The CDR3 runs to 14 residues. V was pared by 0 bases and J by 10 bases, with 9 bases of the junction left unmatched. V and J are TRBV10-3 and TRBJ2-7; TRBD2 aligns across 7 bases. The receptor comes from a boy in the first two years of life who had a stem cell transplant for Wiskott-Aldrich syndrome, so the T cells may come from the graft donor. The material sequenced was PBMCs, mostly from graft donor cells, taken 360 days after TCRalphabeta/CD19-depleted stem cell transplant. CDR3 sequence reads: CAISESGGTHVQYF. The CDR3 bases are TGTGCCATCAGTGAGTCGGGAGGGACCCACGTCCAGTACTTC.